This TCR beta chain was retrieved from a study of cytomegalovirus exposure and HLA in healthy donors. Turning to the study itself: Samples from HLA-typed donors yielded approximately 88 million unique TCRs in an early data release. Study conclusions and caveats: When analyzed later, a missense DCLRE1C variant was found to be linked to TCR beta V- and J-gene trimming. Researchers counted 150 to 200 TCR beta chains as cytomegalovirus-associated.

The germline gives CDR1 MNHEY, CDR2 SVGAGI. The CDR3 loop spans 13 amino acids. V was shortened by 7 bases and J by 1 base, with 10 bases between the two germline ends. In the case of this clone: Its target is not known.

60 Vbeta and 13 Jbeta primers were used in PCR. Using immunoSEQ multiplex PCR, the repertoire was profiled, and TCRdb retains in-frame clones only, with some absent. The sample has about 130,000 clones. The V call is TRBV6-5, the J call TRBJ1-1, with D perhaps TRBD1 (6 bases). The specimen was PBMCs. This receptor was taken from a man aged 18 to 35 in good health and CMV-seronegative. DNA of the CDR3: TGTGCCAGCACCATGGGGGCGAACACTGAAGCTTTCTTT. Translation: CASTMGANTEAFF.